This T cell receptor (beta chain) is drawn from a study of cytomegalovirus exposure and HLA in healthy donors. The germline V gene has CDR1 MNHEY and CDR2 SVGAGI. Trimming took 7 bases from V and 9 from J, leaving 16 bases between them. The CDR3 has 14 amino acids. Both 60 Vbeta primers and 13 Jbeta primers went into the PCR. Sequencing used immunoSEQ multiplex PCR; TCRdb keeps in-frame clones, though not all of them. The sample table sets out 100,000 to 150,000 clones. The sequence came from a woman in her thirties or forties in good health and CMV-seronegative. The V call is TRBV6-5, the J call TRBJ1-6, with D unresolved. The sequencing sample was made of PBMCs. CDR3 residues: CASKQIAGTSPLHF. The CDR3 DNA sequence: TGTGCCAGCAAACAAATCGCGGGTACTTCACCCCTCCACTTT.